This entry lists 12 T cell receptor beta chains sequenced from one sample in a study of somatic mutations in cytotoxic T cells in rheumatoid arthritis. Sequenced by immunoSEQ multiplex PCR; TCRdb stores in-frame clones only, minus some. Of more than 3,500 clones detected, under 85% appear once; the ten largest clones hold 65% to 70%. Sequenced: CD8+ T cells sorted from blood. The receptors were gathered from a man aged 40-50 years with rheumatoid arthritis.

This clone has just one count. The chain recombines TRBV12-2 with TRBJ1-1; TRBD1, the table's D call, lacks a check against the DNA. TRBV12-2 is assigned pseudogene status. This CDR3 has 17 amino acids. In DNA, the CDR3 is TGTGCAAGTCGCCGTCTTAACGGACAGGGTAGGAACACTGAAGCTTTCTTT. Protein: CASRRLNGQGRNTEAFF.

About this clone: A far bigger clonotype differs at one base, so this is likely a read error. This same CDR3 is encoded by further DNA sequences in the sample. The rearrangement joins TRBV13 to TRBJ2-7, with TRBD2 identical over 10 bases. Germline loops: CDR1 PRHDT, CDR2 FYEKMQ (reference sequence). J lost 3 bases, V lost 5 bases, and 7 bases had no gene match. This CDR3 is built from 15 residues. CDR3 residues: CASSQSSSGSYEQYF. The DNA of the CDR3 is TGTGCCAGCAGCCAATCTTCTAGCGGGAGCTACGAGCAGTACTTC.

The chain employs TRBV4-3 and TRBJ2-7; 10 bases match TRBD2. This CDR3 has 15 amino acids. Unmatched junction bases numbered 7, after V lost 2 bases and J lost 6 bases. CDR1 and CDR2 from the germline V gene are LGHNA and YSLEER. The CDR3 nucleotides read TGCGCCAGCAGCCAATCTTCTAGCGGGGGCTGCGAGCAGTACTTC. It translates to CASSQSSSGGCEQYF.

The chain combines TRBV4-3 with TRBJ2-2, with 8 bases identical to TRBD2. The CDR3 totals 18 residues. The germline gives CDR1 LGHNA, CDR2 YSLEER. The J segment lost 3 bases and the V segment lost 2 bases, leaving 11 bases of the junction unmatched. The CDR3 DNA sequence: TGCGCCAGCAGCCAATACCTATTAGCGGGAAGTCACACCGGGGAGCTGTTTTTT. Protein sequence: CASSQYLLAGSHTGELFF.

The CDR3 sequence: CASSLGGDYPIREKLFF. For the CDR3, the DNA is TGTGCCAGCAGCTTAGGGGGAGACTACCCGATAAGGGAAAAACTGTTTTTT. V and J are TRBV7-8 and TRBJ1-4; D call uncertain. CDR3 length: 17 amino acids. Per germline, CDR1 SGHVS and CDR2 FQNEAQ. V was cut by 1 base and J by 8 bases, with 20 bases left in between.

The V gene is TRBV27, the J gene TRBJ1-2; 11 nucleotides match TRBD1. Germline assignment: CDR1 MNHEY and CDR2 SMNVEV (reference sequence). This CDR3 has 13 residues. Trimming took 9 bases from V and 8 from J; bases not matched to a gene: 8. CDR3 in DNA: TGTGCCAGTAGGGACAGGGGGAAGTGGGGCTACACCTTC. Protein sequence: CASRDRGKWGYTF.

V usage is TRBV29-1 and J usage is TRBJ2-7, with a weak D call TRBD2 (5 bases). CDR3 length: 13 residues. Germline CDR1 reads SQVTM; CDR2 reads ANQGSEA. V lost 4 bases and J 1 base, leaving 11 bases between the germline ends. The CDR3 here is CSVATGKSYEQYF. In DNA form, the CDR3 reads TGCAGCGTTGCGACGGGAAAATCCTACGAGCAGTACTTC.

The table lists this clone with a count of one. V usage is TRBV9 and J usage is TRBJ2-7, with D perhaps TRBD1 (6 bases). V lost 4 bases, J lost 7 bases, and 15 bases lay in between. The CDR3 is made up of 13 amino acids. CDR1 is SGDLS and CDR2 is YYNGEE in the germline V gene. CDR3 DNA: TGTGCCAGCAGCACTACAGGGTTAGCGGAGCAGTACTTC. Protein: CASSTTGLAEQYF.

The CDR3 protein is CAISESMAGEYNEQFF. In nucleotides, the CDR3 is TGTGCCATCAGTGAGTCGATGGCGGGAGAATACAATGAGCAGTTCTTC. The rearrangement links TRBV10-3 to TRBJ2-1; TRBD2 aligns across 7 bases. Germline V lookup: CDR1 ENHRY, CDR2 SYGVKD. CDR3 size: 16 residues. J lost 4 bases, V lost 0 bases, and 6 bases had no gene match.

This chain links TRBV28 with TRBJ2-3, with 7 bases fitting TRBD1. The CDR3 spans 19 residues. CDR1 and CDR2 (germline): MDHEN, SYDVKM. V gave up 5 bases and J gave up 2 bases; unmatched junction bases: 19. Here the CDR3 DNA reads TGTGCCAGCAGTACCCGACAGGGACAGACATTTGCACACACAGATACGCAGTATTTT. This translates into CASSTRQGQTFAHTDTQYF.

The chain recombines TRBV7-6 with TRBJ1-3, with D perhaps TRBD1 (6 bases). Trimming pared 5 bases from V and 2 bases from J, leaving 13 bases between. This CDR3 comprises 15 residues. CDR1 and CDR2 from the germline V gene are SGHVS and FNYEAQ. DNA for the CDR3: TGTGCCAGCAGCACACGGTGGGGGCCTGGAAACACCATATATTTT. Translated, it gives CASSTRWGPGNTIYF. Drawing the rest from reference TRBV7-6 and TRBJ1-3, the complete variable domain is GAGVSQSPRYKVTKRGQDVALRCDPISGHVSLYWYRQALGQGPEFLTYFNYEAQQDKSGLPNDRFSAERPEGSISTLTIQRTEQRDSAMYRCASSTRWGPGNTIYFGEGSWLTVV.

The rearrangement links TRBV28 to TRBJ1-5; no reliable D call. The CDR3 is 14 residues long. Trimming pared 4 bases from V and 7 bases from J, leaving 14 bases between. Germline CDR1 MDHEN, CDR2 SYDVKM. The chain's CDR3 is CASSWTDYGQPQHF. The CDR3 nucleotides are TGTGCCAGCAGTTGGACTGATTATGGGCAGCCCCAGCATTTT.